Shown below are 7 T cell receptor beta chains from a single sample sequenced in a study of beta chain features in type 1 diabetes. Study results and caveats: TCRB CDR3s were moderately but significantly shorter in Type 1 diabetes patients in all four CD4+ subsets.

The investigators reverse transcribed all of the isolated RNA, so they sequenced expressed TCRB transcripts. Some clones are missing from TCRdb's copy, which holds only in-frame ones; the method was immunoSEQ multiplex PCR. The repertoire holds 300,000 to 450,000 clones, with roughly a tenth as singletons. Antigen specificity for these receptors is unknown. Specimen: central memory CD4+ T cells from blood. Receptors were obtained from a man under 40 with type 1 diabetes.

This clone has at least ten counts. V is TRBV5-1 and J is TRBJ2-1, with a weak D call TRBD1 (6 bases). The CDR3 totals 13 residues. Trimming stripped 4 bases from V and 8 bases from J, with 13 bases between. The germline gives CDR1 SGHRS, CDR2 YFSETQ. The CDR3 loop reads CASSPLTGHEQFF. The CDR3 DNA is TGCGCCAGCAGCCCGCTAACAGGGCATGAGCAGTTCTTC.

This clone was seen more than once but under ten times. The chain has TRBV4-1 and TRBJ2-7; 7 bases fit TRBD1. Trimming cost V 4 bases and J 3 bases; bases outside gene matches: 9. Germline CDR1 and CDR2: MGHRA and YSYEKL. The CDR3 length is 15 residues. The CDR3 coding sequence is TGCGCCAGCAGCCCCACCGGGACAGCGAGCTACGAGCAGTACTTC. Its translation is CASSPTGTASYEQYF.

This clone was counted a few times. The junction differs from germline at one of its ends, possibly a read error. The chain joins TRBV29-1 to TRBJ1-5; no reliable D call. The germline CDR1 and CDR2 sequences are SQVTM and ANQGSEA. This CDR3 comprises 13 residues. The DNA of the CDR3 is TGCAGCGCTGAAAGCGGGCGAGGTCAGCCCCAGCATTTT. Protein: CSAESGRGQPQHF.

This clone has just a few counts. The V call is TRBV11-2, the J call TRBJ1-1; tentative D call: TRBD1 (5 bases). The CDR3 totals 14 residues. The germline V and J ends were trimmed by 5 bases and 1 base, with 11 bases remaining between them. CDR1 and CDR2 from the germline V gene are SGHAT and FQNNGV. The CDR3 DNA sequence: TGTGCCAGCAGCCCTGGGGGAGGGAACACTGAAGCTTTCTTT. Translating gives CASSPGGGNTEAFF.

The chain is built from TRBV27 and TRBJ2-7, with 8 nucleotides matching TRBD1. The CDR3 is 15 amino acids. Germline loops: CDR1 MNHEY, CDR2 SMNVEV (reference sequence). V shed 7 bases, J shed 5 bases, and the junction held 13 bases outside the gene matches. The CDR3 DNA reads TGTGCCAGCACCTCCCCGGCAGGGGGCCGTGACGAGCAGTACTTC. Protein: CASTSPAGGRDEQYF.

The chain links TRBV27 to TRBJ2-3, with TRBD1 matching over 7 bases. V trimming: 4 bases; J trimming: 0 bases; junction bases outside the gene matches: 10. Germline lookup yields CDR1 MNHEY and CDR2 SMNVEV (reference sequence). The CDR3 totals 17 residues. The CDR3 coding sequence is TGTGCCAGCAGTTCCATACAGGGGCGGACTAGCACAGATACGCAGTATTTT. Translated, it gives CASSSIQGRTSTDTQYF.

The chain combines TRBV19 with TRBJ2-3; D possibly corresponds to TRBD1 (6 bases). The ends were cut back, 10 bases at V and 2 bases at J, with 19 bases in the middle. This CDR3 spans 15 amino acids. CDR1 is LNHDA, CDR2 SQIVND, per germline (reference sequence). CDR3 in amino acids: CAIAGTPYHTDTQYF. DNA of the CDR3: TGTGCCATAGCAGGGACACCTTACCACACAGATACGCAGTATTTT.